This entry lists 12 T cell receptor beta chains sequenced from one sample in a study of T-cell reconstitution after alpha-beta-depleted transplantation in children. Unique molecular identifiers were used to barcode this TCRbeta library. TCRdb reanalysed the PCR reads using MiXCR and keeps one entry per CDR3 protein. The sample lists about 270,000 distinct CDR3 sequences; 9.5% to 10% were seen once. The sample was PBMCs from the stem cell graft donor, taken from the stem cell graft. The receptor source for this set is a human donor who donated a stem cell graft to a child with SCID.

The rearrangement joins TRBV13 to TRBJ1-1; no clear D. The CDR3 covers 12 residues. Germline values: CDR1 PRHDT, CDR2 FYEKMQ (reference sequence). V was clipped by 6 bases and J by 5 bases, with 10 bases between them. The CDR3 DNA reads TGTGCCAGCAGGGGCGCGAGGACTGAAGCTTTCTTT. This gives the protein CASRGARTEAFF.

This clonotype was counted at least ten times. The chain combines TRBV4-1 with TRBJ2-1; 12 bases line up with TRBD2. Germline V gene lookup returns CDR1 MGHRA and CDR2 YSYEKL. V was clipped by 0 bases and J by 7 bases; unmatched bases: 16. The CDR3 runs to 20 residues. The CDR3 DNA sequence: TGCGCCAGCAGCCAAGACAGGGCCCTAGCGGGGGGGCAAGACTCAAATGAGCAGTTCTTC. This translates into CASSQDRALAGGQDSNEQFF.

There are a few counts of this clonotype. The CDR3 protein is CASSYGTAFSEAFF. CDR3 bases: TGTGCCAGCAGTTACGGAACGGCTTTCTCTGAAGCTTTCTTT. The genes are TRBV6-5 and TRBJ1-1; D gene unclear. Germline V lookup: CDR1 MNHEY, CDR2 SVGAGI. This CDR3 comprises 14 residues. The V end was cut by 2 bases, the J end by 6 bases, with 13 bases between.

Only a few counts were recorded for this clonotype. The rearrangement uses TRBV20-1 and TRBJ2-4; tentative D call: TRBD1 (6 bases). V was pared by 6 bases and J by 2 bases, with 14 bases between. Germline V CDR1 and CDR2: DFQATT, SNEGSKA (reference sequence). This CDR3 has 14 amino acids. The CDR3 reads CSARQADPKNIQYF. CDR3 sequence (DNA): TGCAGTGCACGACAGGCGGATCCCAAAAACATTCAGTACTTC.

This clonotype was observed a handful of times. The rearrangement uses TRBV27 and TRBJ2-7, with 7 positions matching TRBD1. The V segment lost 6 bases and the J segment 0 bases; nucleotides outside the gene matches: 5. The CDR3 loop spans 14 amino acids. The germline CDR1 and CDR2 sequences are MNHEY and SMNVEV (reference sequence). Here the CDR3 DNA reads TGTGCCAGCAGCAAACAGGGGTTCTCCTACGAGCAGTACTTC. This gives the protein CASSKQGFSYEQYF.

This clonotype was observed many times. This chain joins TRBV10-3 and TRBJ2-7; D is perhaps TRBD1 (7 bases). The V gene lost 2 bases and the J gene lost 4 bases, with 12 bases spanning the gap. This CDR3 is built from 14 residues. The germline V gene encodes CDR1 ENHRY and CDR2 SYGVKD. The CDR3 reads CAISEVEGAYEQYF. The CDR3 coding sequence is TGTGCCATCAGTGAGGTGGAGGGGGCGTACGAGCAGTACTTC.

This clonotype has only a few counts. The genes are TRBV9 and TRBJ2-1; 8 bases agree with TRBD2. CDR1 and CDR2 (germline): SGDLS, YYNGEE. This CDR3 has 16 amino acids. Losses at the gene ends were 4 bases for V and 0 bases for J; bases not matched to a gene: 6. The DNA for the CDR3 is TGTGCCAGCAGCCTACGCGGGACTAGCTCCTACAATGAGCAGTTCTTC. Residues: CASSLRGTSSYNEQFF.

This clonotype was seen a few times. The chain couples TRBV6-1 to TRBJ1-4; TRBD1 aligns across 7 bases. The trim removed 4 bases at V and 4 bases at J, leaving 6 bases unmatched. This CDR3 region has 15 residues. From germline, CDR1 is MNHNS and CDR2 SASEGT. This CDR3 is CASSANGQVNEKLFF. In nucleotides, the CDR3 is TGTGCCAGCAGTGCCAATGGACAGGTTAATGAAAAACTGTTTTTT.

This clonotype was seen a few times. The rearrangement links TRBV9 to TRBJ2-7; D unresolved. The CDR3 has 14 residues. The germline V and J ends were trimmed by 0 bases and 0 bases, with 7 bases remaining between them. Per germline, CDR1 SGDLS and CDR2 YYNGEE. CDR3 DNA: TGTGCCAGCAGCGTAGTAGGCAACTCCTACGAGCAGTACTTC. It encodes CASSVVGNSYEQYF.

The genes are TRBV12-3 or TRBV12-4 and TRBJ2-1; D uncertain. The CDR3 totals 14 residues. The V end was cut by 3 bases, the J end by 6 bases, with 12 bases between. CDR3 nucleotide sequence: TGTGCCAGCAGTTTTAATTTGGCAGTCAATGAGCAGTTCTTC. Amino acids: CASSFNLAVNEQFF.

This clonotype was observed many times. V gene TRBV7-2 combines with J gene TRBJ2-7, with a tentative D call TRBD1 (5 bases). The CDR3 is made up of 14 amino acids. The germline gives CDR1 SGHTA, CDR2 FQGNSA. Trimming took off 5 bases at V and 7 bases at J, with 18 bases between the two ends. CDR3 in DNA: TGTGCCAGCAGCCGCGGCACAGGTAACACGGAGCAGTACTTC. Translation gives CASSRGTGNTEQYF.

This clonotype was observed a handful of times. The chain links TRBV3-1 to TRBJ2-5; a possible D gene is TRBD1 (5 bases). The CDR3 is 18 residues long. The ends were cut back, 1 base at V and 3 bases at J, with 21 bases in the middle. In germline, CDR1 is LGHDT, CDR2 YNNKEL (reference sequence). The CDR3 bases are TGTGCCAGCAGCCAAGGGCAGGGATGGGTCACCATGGAAGAGACCCAGTACTTC. This sequence encodes CASSQGQGWVTMEETQYF.